The next 24 T cell receptor beta chains were all read from a single sample in a study of blood T cell repertoires in COVID-19 (TCRdb year 2020). Library method: the immunoSEQ multiplex PCR assay. The clones in this table, taken by TCRdb from immuneACCESS, are in-frame only. Not every clone is retained; where verified, under half of the shortfall comes from an unresolved V gene, and the cause of the rest is unknown. Here the sample has under 150,000 clones; around 81% occur a single time. In total, the top ten clones hold more than 7% of the sample. Input material: peripheral blood. These receptors originate from a human donor with acute or convalescent COVID-19. The donor label of this sample is uncertain.

In nucleotides, the CDR3 is TGTGCCAGCAGTTCCTCCGGGACAGGGAACACCGGGGAGCTGTTTTTT. It translates to CASSSSGTGNTGELFF. The chain combines TRBV6-5 with TRBJ2-2; TRBD1 matches 8 bases. V dropped 4 bases and J dropped 1; count of bases not matched to a gene: 5. The germline CDR1 and CDR2 sequences are MNHEY and SVGAGI. This CDR3 contains 16 residues.

This chain uses TRBV6-5 with TRBJ2-7, with D maybe TRBD1 (6 bases). Germline lookup yields CDR1 MNHEY and CDR2 SVGAGI. Trimming pared 10 bases from V and 1 base from J, leaving 11 bases between. The CDR3 has 12 amino acids. The CDR3 protein is CATAGASYEQYF. The DNA for the CDR3 is TGTGCCACGGCAGGGGCTTCCTACGAGCAGTACTTC.

This rearrangement joins TRBV27 to TRBJ2-7; 12 nucleotides align to TRBD1. The length of the CDR3 is 16 residues. V dropped 3 bases and J dropped 5; count of bases not matched to a gene: 8. CDR1 and CDR2 (germline): MNHEY, SMNVEV (reference sequence). CDR3 residues: CASSFSLGTGGHEQYF. The DNA of the CDR3 is TGTGCCAGCAGTTTTTCCCTTGGGACAGGGGGCCACGAGCAGTACTTC.

The genes are TRBV5-4 and TRBJ2-4; 8 bases fit TRBD2. This CDR3 contains 15 residues. V dropped 5 bases and J dropped 2; count of bases not matched to a gene: 6. The germline CDR1 and CDR2 sequences are SGHNT and YYREEE (reference sequence). The CDR3 reads CASSSPGGPKNIQYF. As DNA, the CDR3 is TGTGCCAGCAGTTCACCGGGGGGGCCCAAAAACATTCAGTACTTC. The complete variable domain, with remaining parts taken from reference TRBV5-4 and TRBJ2-4, reads ETGVTQSPTHLIKTRGQQVTLRCSSQSGHNTVSWYQQALGQGPQFIFQYYREEENGRGNFPPRFSGLQFPNYSSELNVNALELDDSALYLCASSSPGGPKNIQYFGAGTRLSVL.

The chain has TRBV9 and TRBJ1-1, with TRBD1 matching 8 bases. J was trimmed by 4 bases and V by 2 bases; bases with no gene match: 4. CDR3 length equals 14 residues. From germline, CDR1 is SGDLS and CDR2 YYNGEE. As DNA, the CDR3 is TGTGCCAGCAGCGTGGGACAGGTGGGCACTGAAGCTTTCTTT. Protein sequence: CASSVGQVGTEAFF.

The chain employs TRBV25-1 and TRBJ1-2; D remains ambiguous. Germline-derived CDR1 and CDR2 are MGHDK and SYGVNS. V was pared by 2 bases and J by 6 bases, with 22 bases between. The CDR3 extends over 17 amino acids. The CDR3 DNA reads TGTGCCAGCAGTGAAGCGTCTGCTGTACTTCGTCAACATGGCTACACCTTC. Amino acids: CASSEASAVLRQHGYTF.

The gene calls are TRBV29-1 and TRBJ2-2; TRBD1 aligns across 9 bases. CDR3 length: 16 amino acids. Looked up from germline, CDR1 is SQVTM and CDR2 is ANQGSEA. The V segment lost 0 bases and the J segment 5 bases; nucleotides outside the gene matches: 7. In DNA, the CDR3 is TGCAGCGTTGAAGAAGTAGGGACAGGGAGTACCGGGGAGCTGTTTTTT. It specifies CSVEEVGTGSTGELFF.

This chain links TRBV18 with TRBJ1-1; 8 bases line up with TRBD1. Trimming at V came to 3 bases and at J to 6 bases, leaving 6 bases not matched to a gene. Germline loops: CDR1 KGHSH, CDR2 LQKENI. The CDR3 is made up of 14 amino acids. CDR3 sequence (DNA): TGTGCCAGCTCACCCCTCGGGGACAGGTCTGAAGCTTTCTTT. Amino acid sequence: CASSPLGDRSEAFF. Supplemented by reference TRBV18 and TRBJ1-1, the full variable domain reads NAGVMQNPRHLVRRRGQEARLRCSPMKGHSHVYWYRQLPEEGLKFMVYLQKENIIDESGMPKERFSAEFPKEGPSILRIQQVVRGDSAAYFCASSPLGDRSEAFFGQGTRLTVV.

The rearrangement joins TRBV9 to TRBJ2-1; perhaps TRBD1 as D (6 bases). V was cut by 3 bases and J by 7 bases, with 8 bases left in between. CDR3 size: 12 residues. CDR1 is SGDLS, CDR2 YYNGEE, per germline. CDR3 amino acids: CASSGQGNEQFF. CDR3 bases: TGTGCCAGCAGCGGCCAGGGGAATGAGCAGTTCTTC.

The J gene is TRBJ1-2, the V gene TRBV2; 7 positions match TRBD1. The CDR3 extends over 12 amino acids. Germline V CDR1 and CDR2: SNHLY, FYNNEI. V trimming: 6 bases; J trimming: 4 bases; junction bases outside the gene matches: 2. CDR3 residues: CASRTGPYGYTF. The CDR3 nucleotides read TGTGCCAGCAGGACAGGGCCCTATGGCTACACCTTC.

The chain joins TRBV5-1 to TRBJ1-2, with 10 bases lining up with TRBD1. The CDR3 is made up of 14 amino acids. Germline V gene sequence: CDR1 SGHRS, CDR2 YFSETQ. Trimming at V came to 0 bases and at J to 6 bases, leaving 2 bases not matched to a gene. In DNA form, the CDR3 reads TGCGCCAGCAGCTTGGGAGGACAGGGGGATGGCTACACCTTC. Amino acids: CASSLGGQGDGYTF. The whole variable domain, remainder taken from reference TRBV5-1 and TRBJ1-2, is KAGVTQTPRYLIKTRGQQVTLSCSPISGHRSVSWYQQTPGQGLQFLFEYFSETQRNKGNFPGRFSGRQFSNSRSEMNVSTLELGDSALYLCASSLGGQGDGYTFGSGTRLTVV.

The CDR3 loop reads CASSKDRSMNTEAFF. The CDR3 DNA is TGTGCCAGCAGCAAGGACAGATCAATGAACACTGAAGCTTTCTTT. V is TRBV7-6 and J is TRBJ1-1, with D possibly matching TRBD1 (6 bases). Looked up from germline, CDR1 is SGHVS and CDR2 is FNYEAQ. CDR3 length: 15 amino acids. V lost 5 bases and J lost 0, with 13 bases in between.

The rearrangement uses TRBV30 and TRBJ1-1; possible D gene TRBD1, 6 bases. The CDR3 has 12 amino acids. Per the germline V gene, CDR1 is GTSNPN and CDR2 is SVGIG (reference sequence). The V end was cut by 0 bases, the J end by 6 bases, with 8 bases between. CDR3 in amino acids: CAWSVKGAEAFF. CDR3 nucleotide sequence: TGTGCCTGGAGTGTAAAGGGGGCTGAAGCTTTCTTT.

The rearrangement uses TRBV6-1 and TRBJ1-1; D is undetermined. The CDR3 loop spans 12 amino acids. CDR1 and CDR2 from the germline V gene are MNHNS and SASEGT. The V end was cut by 1 base, the J end by 11 bases, with 11 bases between. The CDR3 protein is CASSEVPTEAFF. As DNA, the CDR3 is TGTGCCAGCAGTGAAGTACCAACGGAGGCTTTCTTT.

The rearrangement uses TRBV12-3 or TRBV12-4 and TRBJ1-2; tentative D call: TRBD1 (5 bases). Between the trimmed V and J ends, which lost 3 bases and 4 bases, there was a span of 6 bases. The CDR3 runs to 12 residues. Here the CDR3 reads CASSLDTYGYTF. Written as DNA, the CDR3 is TGTGCCAGCAGTTTGGACACCTATGGCTACACCTTC.

The chain has TRBV15 and TRBJ2-7, with a possible D match to TRBD2 (7 bases). Trimming took off 3 bases at V and 7 bases at J, with 19 bases between the two ends. Germline V CDR1 and CDR2: LNHNV, YYDKDF (reference sequence). The CDR3 covers 15 residues. CDR3 in DNA: TGTGCCACCAGCAGTGGGTGGGGGCGGGGGAAAGAGCAGTACGTC. Protein product: CATSSGWGRGKEQYV.

The chain is built from TRBV2 and TRBJ2-2; TRBD1 might be the D (5 bases). Germline assignment: CDR1 SNHLY and CDR2 FYNNEI. V lost 1 base to trimming and J lost 1 base, with 7 bases between them. This CDR3 contains 15 residues. CDR3 protein: CASSEVTGNTGELFF. CDR3 nucleotide sequence: TGTGCCAGCAGTGAAGTCACAGGGAACACCGGGGAGCTGTTTTTT.

CDR3 in DNA: TGTGCCAGCAGTCCCGGGGCGGGGCCATATGGCTACACCTTC. Translation: CASSPGAGPYGYTF. The rearrangement links TRBV6-5 to TRBJ1-2; a possible D gene is TRBD1 (5 bases). The ends were cut back, 5 bases at V and 5 bases at J, with 15 bases in the middle. This CDR3 spans 14 amino acids. Germline CDR1 reads MNHEY; CDR2 reads SVGAGI.

This clone was found a few times. The gene calls are TRBV6-1 and TRBJ2-2, with D possibly matching TRBD2 (5 bases). The germline V gene encodes CDR1 MNHNS and CDR2 SASEGT. This CDR3 comprises 16 residues. V was pared by 4 bases and J by 7 bases, with 19 bases between. The CDR3 DNA is TGTGCCAGCAGTGCGGGATCCCGCGGGCGAAGCGGGGAGCTGTTTTTT. This sequence encodes CASSAGSRGRSGELFF.

This clone was observed at least ten times. CDR3 in amino acids: CASSKGGGSYEQYV. Here the CDR3 DNA reads TGCGCCAGCAGCAAGGGAGGGGGCTCCTACGAGCAGTACGTC. The chain links TRBV5-1 to TRBJ2-7; tentatively, D is TRBD2 (7 bases). CDR1 is SGHRS and CDR2 is YFSETQ in the germline V gene. The CDR3 covers 14 residues. Between the trimmed V and J ends, which lost 4 bases and 0 bases, there was a span of 11 bases.

The rearrangement joins TRBV2 to TRBJ1-3; tentative D call: TRBD1 (5 bases). Germline V gives CDR1 SNHLY, CDR2 FYNNEI. This CDR3 spans 15 amino acids. V was clipped by 2 bases and J by 2 bases, with 10 bases between them. The CDR3 loop reads CASSELGGAGNTIYF. CDR3 nucleotide sequence: TGTGCCAGCAGTGAACTGGGGGGAGCTGGAAACACCATATATTTT.

This chain links TRBV30 with TRBJ1-1, with D hard to call. CDR3 size: 13 residues. V was cut by 0 bases and J by 2 bases, with 7 bases left in between. In germline, CDR1 is GTSNPN, CDR2 SVGIG (reference sequence). The CDR3: CAWSVSTNTEAFF. The CDR3 coding sequence is TGTGCCTGGAGTGTCTCGACTAACACTGAAGCTTTCTTT.

The chain carries TRBV24-1 and TRBJ2-2, with TRBD2 as a possible D gene (5 bases). Looked up from germline, CDR1 is KGHDR and CDR2 is SFDVKD. V was pared by 0 bases and J by 3 bases, with 10 bases between. The CDR3 extends over 16 amino acids. The CDR3 DNA reads TGTGCCACCAGTGATTTGGACCTCGGGGACACCGGGGAGCTGTTTTTT. Translated, it gives CATSDLDLGDTGELFF.

The rearrangement joins TRBV18 to TRBJ1-1, with 8 nucleotides matching TRBD1. The CDR3 length is 16 residues. CDR1 is KGHSH and CDR2 is LQKENI in the germline V gene. V lost 6 bases to trimming and J lost 0 bases; unmatched junction nucleotides: 9. CDR3 sequence: CASSFGQGEVNTEAFF. The CDR3 region has the DNA TGTGCCAGCTCCTTCGGACAGGGAGAGGTGAACACTGAAGCTTTCTTT.